This entry is about one TCR beta chain. Its antigen is unknown. No much larger clone exists at a distance of one base, and base qualities are not known. These data come from a study of CD8 T cells in ankylosing spondylitis (dated by TCRdb to about 2017). A note on the overall study: The study set out to find disease-linked TCR variants by profiling T cell receptor beta repertoires in ankylosing spondylitis patients and healthy donors. In total, the full study cohort was made up of roughly 110 healthy donors and more than 20 ankylosing spondylitis patients. Peripheral blood was sampled, and synovial fluid was additionally collected from ankylosing spondylitis patients. Findings and caveats that apply to the study as a whole: The disease-linked clones had a CD8+ phenotype and were found at relatively low frequencies in peripheral blood. Blood from ankylosing spondylitis patients appeared to be characterized by a TCR beta motif made up of about 8 highly homologous amino acid variants. Some of the motif variants had been reported before in the synovial fluid and blood of reactive arthritis patients, a finding that suggests common disease-initiation mechanisms. According to the report, matched synovial fluid samples from ankylosing spondylitis patients were significantly enriched for the disease-linked clones.

This sample was sequenced with an Illumina HiSeq 2500. TCR beta libraries were prepared by quantitative 5'-RACE with molecular barcodes. Per the original workflow: To identify disease-linked TCR variants, a new computational method was used, one built on a probabilistic model of VDJ rearrangement. TCRdb redid the processing of the public reads, applying fastp at Q25 and MiXCR, and retained in-frame beta chains. Records with the same CDR3 protein are collapsed into one entry carrying the most frequent genes and DNA. TCRdb's processing, not the authors' own work, is the source of the V and J calls. Counted in this sample were 250,000 to 350,000 distinct CDR3 sequences; over 15% of them appeared once. The ten biggest clones cover less than 9.5% of the sample. The CDR3 covers 13 residues, taking in both the cysteine and the phenylalanine. Of the read, only the CDR3 DNA is kept; its 39 bases are in frame from base 1. The germline ends are 13 bases apart after V is trimmed by 3 bases and J by 8 bases.

The sequenced material came from blood, either unsorted or a sorted T cell fraction (not recorded which). This sequence uses TRBV12-3 or TRBV12-4 and TRBJ1-2; the D gene is perhaps TRBD1, on 6 matching bases. The origin of this receptor is a male donor with ankylosing spondylitis or in good health (not recorded which). In nucleotides, the sequence is TGTGCCAGCAGTTTGGGCAGGGGTTGGGGCTACACCTTC. It translates as CASSLGRGWGYTF.